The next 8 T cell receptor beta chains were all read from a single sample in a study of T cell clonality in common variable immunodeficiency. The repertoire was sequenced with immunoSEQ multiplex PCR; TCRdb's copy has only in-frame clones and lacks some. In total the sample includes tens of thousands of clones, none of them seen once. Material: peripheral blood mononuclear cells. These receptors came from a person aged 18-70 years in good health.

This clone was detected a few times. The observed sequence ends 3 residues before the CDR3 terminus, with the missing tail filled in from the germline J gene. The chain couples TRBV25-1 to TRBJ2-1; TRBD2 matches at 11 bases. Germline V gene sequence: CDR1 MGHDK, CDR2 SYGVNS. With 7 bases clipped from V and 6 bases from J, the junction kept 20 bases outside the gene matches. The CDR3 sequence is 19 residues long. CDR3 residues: CASTPLGLAESRGANEQFF. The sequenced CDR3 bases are TGTGCCAGCACTCCCTTGGGACTAGCGGAATCCAGAGGGGCCAATGAG.

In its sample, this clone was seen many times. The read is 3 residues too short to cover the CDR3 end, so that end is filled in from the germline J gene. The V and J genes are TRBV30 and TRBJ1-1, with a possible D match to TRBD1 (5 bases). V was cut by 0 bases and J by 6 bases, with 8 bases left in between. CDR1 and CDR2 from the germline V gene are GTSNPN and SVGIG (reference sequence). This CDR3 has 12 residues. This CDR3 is CAWSVRGAEAFF. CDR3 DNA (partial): TGTGCCTGGAGTGTACGGGGGGCTGAA.

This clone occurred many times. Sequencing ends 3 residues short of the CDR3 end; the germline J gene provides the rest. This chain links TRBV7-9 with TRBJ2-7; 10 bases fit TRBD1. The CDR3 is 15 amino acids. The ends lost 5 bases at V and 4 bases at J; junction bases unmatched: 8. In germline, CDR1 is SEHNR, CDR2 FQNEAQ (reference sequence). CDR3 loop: CASSHTGTGEYEQYF. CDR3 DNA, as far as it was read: TGTGCCAGCAGCCATACTGGGACAGGGGAATACGAG.

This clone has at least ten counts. The sequenced CDR3 bases are TGCGCCAGCAGAGGGGGCGGACAAGAGACC. It yields the protein CASRGGGQET. The whole CDR3 protein is CASRGGGQETQYF. The chain is built from TRBV5-1 and TRBJ2-5; TRBD1 aligns across 7 bases. The CDR3 goes on 3 residues after the read ends, and that part is filled in from the germline J gene. The CDR3 has 13 residues. Losses at the gene ends were 5 bases for V and 2 bases for J; bases not matched to a gene: 3. Germline V lookup: CDR1 SGHRS, CDR2 YFSETQ.

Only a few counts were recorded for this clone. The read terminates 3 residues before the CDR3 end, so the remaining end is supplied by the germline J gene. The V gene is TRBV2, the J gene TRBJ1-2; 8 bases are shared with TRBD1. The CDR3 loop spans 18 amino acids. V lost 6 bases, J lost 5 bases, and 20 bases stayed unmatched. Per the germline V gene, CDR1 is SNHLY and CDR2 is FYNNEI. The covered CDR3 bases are TGTGCCAGCAGGTATGCCGGACAGGGCCGGGAGCTGGTATATGGC. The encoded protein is CASRYAGQGRELVYG. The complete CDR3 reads CASRYAGQGRELVYGYTF.

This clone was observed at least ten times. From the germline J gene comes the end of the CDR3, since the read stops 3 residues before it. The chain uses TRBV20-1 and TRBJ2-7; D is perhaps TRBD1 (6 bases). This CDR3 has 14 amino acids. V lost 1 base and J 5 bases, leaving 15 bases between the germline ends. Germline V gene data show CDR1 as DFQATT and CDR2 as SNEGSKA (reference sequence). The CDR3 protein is CSARVGQGPNEQYF. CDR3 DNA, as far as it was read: TGCAGTGCTAGAGTTGGCCAGGGGCCCAACGAG.

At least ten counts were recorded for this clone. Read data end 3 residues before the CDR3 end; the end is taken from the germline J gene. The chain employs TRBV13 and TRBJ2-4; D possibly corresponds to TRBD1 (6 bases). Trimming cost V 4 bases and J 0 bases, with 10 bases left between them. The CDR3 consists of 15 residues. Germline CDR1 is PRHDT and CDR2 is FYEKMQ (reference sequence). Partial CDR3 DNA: TGTGCCAGCAGCTCGACAGGTCTAGCCAAAAACATT. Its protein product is CASSSTGLAKNI. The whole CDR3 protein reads CASSSTGLAKNIQYF.

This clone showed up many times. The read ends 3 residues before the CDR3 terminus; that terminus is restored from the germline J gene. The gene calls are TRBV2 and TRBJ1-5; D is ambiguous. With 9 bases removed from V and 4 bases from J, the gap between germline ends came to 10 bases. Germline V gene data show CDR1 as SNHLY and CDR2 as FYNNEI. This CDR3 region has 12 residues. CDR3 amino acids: CASSRVNQPQHF. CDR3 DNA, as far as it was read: TGTGCCAGTAGCCGGGTTAATCAGCCC.